This T cell receptor beta chain was recorded in a study of shared clonotypes between healthy human individuals. Across the whole study: The study used three CD4 naive, three CD4 memory, two CD8 naive and one CD8 memory plate per donor.

Subsets obtained from CD4+ cells comprised CD45RA+ naive and CD45RA-negative memory cells. Study outcomes and limitations: Estimated richness was generally greater in naive than memory subsets. Rarefaction showed sorted-subset sequencing was incomplete despite large depth.

Profiled with immunoSEQ multiplex PCR; TCRdb holds only in-frame clones, not every one. The sample consists of under 2,500,000 clones, 90% to 97% of them appearing once. CDR3 length: 13 residues. V lost 4 bases and J lost 7, with 12 bases in between. From germline, CDR1 is LNHNV and CDR2 YYDKDF (reference sequence). Concerning this clone: Its antigen remains unidentified.

Sequencing input: naive CD4+ T cells sorted from blood. Sample subset: CD45RA+ positively selected. The chain uses TRBV15 and TRBJ2-3; D not resolved. This TCR was sampled from a man aged 18 to 30 in good health. The CDR3 reads CATSIGFDNTQYF. CDR3 bases: TGTGCCACCAGCATTGGATTTGATAATACGCAGTATTTT.